This note documents a single TCR beta chain sequence. No cognate antigen has been identified for it. It has no much larger one-base neighbor in the sample; base qualities were not kept. Profiling of TCR beta VDJ combinations and CDR3 sequences used genomic DNA as the template. An Illumina HiSeq 2000 was the platform used for TCR repertoire sequencing. From the authors' description of their analysis: TRBV/TRBJ rearrangement plots, CDR3 size and DJ length profiles, and Simpson's diversity index were used to assess repertoires. The most abundant DNA sequence in the deep sequencing data was taken as the immunodominant clone. CDR3 amino acid sequences were screened for sharing across subjects and were compared with published repertoires and the VDJdb database. The raw public data were reprocessed by TCRdb itself: fastp quality trimming at Q25, MiXCR clonotype calling, in-frame beta chains only. Records with the same CDR3 protein are collapsed into one entry carrying the most frequent genes and DNA. The authors' filters were not applied to this entry. This sample comprises some 170,000 distinct CDR3 sequences, more than 45% of them detected only once. The leading ten clones occupy more than 0.95% of the sample.

Expansion of CD8+CD57+ cells had been shown by flow cytometry in the patients chosen for sequencing. Severe acquired aplastic anemia was diagnosed in all patients according to International Study of Aplastic Anemia and Agranulocytosis and Camitta criteria. No patient had received any therapy when blood was sampled. TCR repertoires of sorted CD4+ and CD8+ blood T cells from severe aplastic anemia patients and healthy subjects were deep-sequenced in the study. Patients were enrolled under clinicaltrials.gov protocols 00001620, 01623167, 00001397, 00071045, 00081523 and 00961064 in the USA. Ficoll-Paque density gradient centrifugation was used to isolate peripheral blood mononuclear cells. CD4+ and CD8+ T cells were sorted by FACS or magnetic beads before DNA extraction. In the germline V gene (reference sequence), CDR1 corresponds to MNHEY and CDR2 to SMNVEV. Trimming removed 11 bases from V and 5 bases from J, leaving 9 bases between the germline ends. The CDR3 spans 10 residues, from the cysteine through the phenylalanine. Just the 30-base CDR3 DNA is kept, in frame starting at base 1.

The data were taken from a study of CD8+CD57+ T cells in acquired aplastic anemia (dated by TCRdb to 2016 to 2019). Study-level background: Extracted DNA from sorted CD4+ and CD8+ cells averaged around 2.9 ug, ranging from about 0.19 to 30 ug. CD8+CD57+ expansion was defined as a frequency above the mean frequency observed in healthy subjects. Paper-wide results and their limitations: No significant difference in CD8+ Simpson's diversity was found between patients and healthy controls (P=0.060). Although twenty-nine CD8+ CDR3 sequences were shared by patients and controls, these sequences appeared highly expressed in patients and within the immunodominant clones of patients.

The sample was sorted CD4+, CD8+, or CD8+CD57+ T cells (not recorded which) from PBMCs. Recombination joined TRBV27 with TRBJ1-1; the D gene remains uncertain. The clonotype originates from a human donor with aplastic anemia. This receptor has the CDR3 CAAGRTEAFF. The DNA sequence is as follows: TGTGCCGCAGGTAGAACTGAAGCTTTCTTT.